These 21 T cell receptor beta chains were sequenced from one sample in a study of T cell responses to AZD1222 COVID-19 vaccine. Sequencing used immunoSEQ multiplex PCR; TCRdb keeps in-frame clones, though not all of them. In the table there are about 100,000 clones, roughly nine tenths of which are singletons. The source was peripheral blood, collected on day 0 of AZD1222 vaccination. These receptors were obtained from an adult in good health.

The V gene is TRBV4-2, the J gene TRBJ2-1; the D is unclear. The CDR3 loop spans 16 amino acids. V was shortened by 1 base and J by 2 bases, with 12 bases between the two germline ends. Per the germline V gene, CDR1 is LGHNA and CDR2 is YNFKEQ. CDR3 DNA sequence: TGTGCCAGCAGCCAAGGGGATAGAGTAACCTACAATGAGCAGTTCTTC. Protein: CASSQGDRVTYNEQFF.

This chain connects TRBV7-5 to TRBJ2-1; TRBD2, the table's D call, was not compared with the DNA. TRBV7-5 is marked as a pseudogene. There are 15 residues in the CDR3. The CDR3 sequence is CARSLKRLNYNEQFF. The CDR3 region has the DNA TGTGCCAGAAGCTTAAAACGACTTAACTACAATGAGCAGTTCTTC.

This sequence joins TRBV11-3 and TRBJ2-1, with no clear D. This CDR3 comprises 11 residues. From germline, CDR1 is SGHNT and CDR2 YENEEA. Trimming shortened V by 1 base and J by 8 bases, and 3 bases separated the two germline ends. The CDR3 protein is CASSLGYEQFF. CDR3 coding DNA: TGTGCCAGCAGCTTAGGCTATGAGCAGTTCTTC.

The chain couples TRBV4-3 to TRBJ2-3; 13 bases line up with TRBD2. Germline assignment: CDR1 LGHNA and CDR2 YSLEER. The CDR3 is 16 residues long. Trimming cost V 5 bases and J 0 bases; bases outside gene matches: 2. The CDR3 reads CASSKTSGGSTDTQYF. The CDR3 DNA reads TGCGCCAGCAGCAAGACTAGCGGGGGGAGCACAGATACGCAGTATTTT.

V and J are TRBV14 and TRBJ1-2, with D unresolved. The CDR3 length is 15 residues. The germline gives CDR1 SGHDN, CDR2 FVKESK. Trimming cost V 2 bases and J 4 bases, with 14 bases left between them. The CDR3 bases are TGTGCCAGCAGCCAATCTCGTACAGCCTCCTATGGCTACACCTTC. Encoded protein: CASSQSRTASYGYTF.

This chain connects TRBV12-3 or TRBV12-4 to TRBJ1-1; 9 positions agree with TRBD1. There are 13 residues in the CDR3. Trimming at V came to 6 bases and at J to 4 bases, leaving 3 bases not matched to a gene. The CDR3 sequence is CASRVDRGTEAFF. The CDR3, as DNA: TGTGCCAGCAGGGTGGACAGGGGCACTGAAGCTTTCTTT.

The CDR3 loop is CASSRVGSNTEAFF. The CDR3 DNA reads as TGTGCCAGCAGCAGGGTTGGCTCGAACACTGAAGCTTTCTTT. The V gene is TRBV7-9, the J gene TRBJ1-1, with D uncertain. The CDR3 length is 14 residues. Looked up from germline, CDR1 is SEHNR and CDR2 is FQNEAQ (reference sequence). Trimming removed 5 bases from V and 1 base from J, with 11 bases in between.

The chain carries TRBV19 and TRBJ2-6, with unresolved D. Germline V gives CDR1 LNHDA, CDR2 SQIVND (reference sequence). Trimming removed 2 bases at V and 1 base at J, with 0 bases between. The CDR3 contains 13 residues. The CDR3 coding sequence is TGTGCCAGTAGTATATCTGGGGCCAACGTCCTGACTTTC. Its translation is CASSISGANVLTF.

CDR3 region: CASSAPSDLNTEAFF. The CDR3 DNA follows: TGTGCCAGCAGCGCCCCGTCAGACTTGAACACTGAAGCTTTCTTT. The rearrangement links TRBV9 to TRBJ1-1; D remains ambiguous. The V gene's germline CDR1 is SGDLS and CDR2 YYNGEE. This CDR3 contains 15 residues. Trimming stripped 3 bases from V and 0 bases from J, with 12 bases between.

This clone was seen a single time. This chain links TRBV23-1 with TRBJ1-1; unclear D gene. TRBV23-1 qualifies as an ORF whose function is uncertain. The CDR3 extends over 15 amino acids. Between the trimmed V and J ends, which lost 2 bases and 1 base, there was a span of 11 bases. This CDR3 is CASSQKTPRNTEAFF. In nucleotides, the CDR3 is TGCGCCAGCAGTCAAAAAACACCTAGGAACACTGAAGCTTTCTTT.

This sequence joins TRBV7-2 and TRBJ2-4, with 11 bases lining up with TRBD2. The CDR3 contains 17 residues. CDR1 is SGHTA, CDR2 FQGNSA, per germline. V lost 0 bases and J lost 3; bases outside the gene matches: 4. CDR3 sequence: CASSLAPTSGGKNIQYF. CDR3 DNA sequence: TGTGCCAGCAGCTTAGCTCCTACTAGCGGGGGCAAAAACATTCAGTACTTC.

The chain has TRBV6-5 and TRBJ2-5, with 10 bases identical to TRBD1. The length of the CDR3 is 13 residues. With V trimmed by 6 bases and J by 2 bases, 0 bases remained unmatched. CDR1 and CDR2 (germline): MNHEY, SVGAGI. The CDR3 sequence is CASRGQGQETQYF. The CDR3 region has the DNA TGTGCCAGCAGGGGACAGGGGCAAGAGACCCAGTACTTC.

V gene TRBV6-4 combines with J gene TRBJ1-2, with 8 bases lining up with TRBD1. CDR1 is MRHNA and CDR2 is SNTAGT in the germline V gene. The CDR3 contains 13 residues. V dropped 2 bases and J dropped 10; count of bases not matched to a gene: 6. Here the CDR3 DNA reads TGTGCCAGCAGTGACGGAGGACAGGGTACCTACACCTTC. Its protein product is CASSDGGQGTYTF.

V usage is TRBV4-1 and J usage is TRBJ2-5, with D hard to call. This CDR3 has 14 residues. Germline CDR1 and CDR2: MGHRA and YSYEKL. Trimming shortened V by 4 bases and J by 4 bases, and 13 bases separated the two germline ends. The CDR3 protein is CASSRAIGLETQYF. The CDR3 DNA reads TGCGCCAGCAGCCGTGCCATTGGGCTAGAGACCCAGTACTTC.

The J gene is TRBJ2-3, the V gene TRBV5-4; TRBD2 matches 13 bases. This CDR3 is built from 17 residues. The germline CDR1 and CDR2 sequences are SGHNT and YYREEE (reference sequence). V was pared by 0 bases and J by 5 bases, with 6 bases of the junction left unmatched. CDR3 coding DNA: TGTGCCAGCAGCTTGGCACCACTAGCGGGGGGGCAAGATACGCAGTATTTT. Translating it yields CASSLAPLAGGQDTQYF.

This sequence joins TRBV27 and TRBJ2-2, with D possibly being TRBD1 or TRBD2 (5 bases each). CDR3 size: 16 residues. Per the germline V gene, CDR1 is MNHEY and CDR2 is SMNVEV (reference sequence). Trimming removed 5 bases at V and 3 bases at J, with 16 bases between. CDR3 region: CASSPKTGLYTGELFF. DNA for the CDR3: TGTGCCAGCAGTCCAAAAACAGGACTTTACACCGGGGAGCTGTTTTTT.

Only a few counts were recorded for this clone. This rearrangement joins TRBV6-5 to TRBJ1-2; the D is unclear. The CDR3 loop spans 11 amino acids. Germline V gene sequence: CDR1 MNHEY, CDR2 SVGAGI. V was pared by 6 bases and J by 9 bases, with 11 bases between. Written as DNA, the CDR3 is TGTGCCAGCAGATCCGGCGCCCGCTACACCTTC. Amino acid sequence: CASRSGARYTF.

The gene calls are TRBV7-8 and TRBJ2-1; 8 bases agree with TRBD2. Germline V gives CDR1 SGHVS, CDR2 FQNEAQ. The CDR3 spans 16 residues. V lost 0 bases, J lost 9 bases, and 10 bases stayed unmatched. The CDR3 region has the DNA TGTGCCAGCAGCTTAGCGCGGGCGGGAGGTAGGTTTGAGCAGTTCTTC. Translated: CASSLARAGGRFEQFF.

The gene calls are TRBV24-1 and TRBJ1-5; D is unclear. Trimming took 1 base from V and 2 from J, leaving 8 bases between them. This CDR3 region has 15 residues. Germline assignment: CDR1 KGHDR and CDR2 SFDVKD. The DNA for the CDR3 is TGTGCCACCAGTGATTTAGCGGGGTGCAATCAGCCCCAGCATTTT. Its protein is CATSDLAGCNQPQHF.

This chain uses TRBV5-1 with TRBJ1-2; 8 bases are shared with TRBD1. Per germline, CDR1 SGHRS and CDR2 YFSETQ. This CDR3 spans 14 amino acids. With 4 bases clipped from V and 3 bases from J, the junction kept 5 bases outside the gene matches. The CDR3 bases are TGCGCCAGCAGCCCAGGGGGCGCGGACTATGGCTACACCTTC. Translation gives CASSPGGADYGYTF.

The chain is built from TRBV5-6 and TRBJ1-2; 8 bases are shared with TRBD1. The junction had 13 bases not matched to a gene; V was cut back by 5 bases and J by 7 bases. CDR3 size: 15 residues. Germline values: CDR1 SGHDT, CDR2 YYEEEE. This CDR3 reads CASRSQGGLRGGYTF. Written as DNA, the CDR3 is TGTGCCAGCAGATCACAGGGGGGCCTTCGAGGTGGCTACACCTTC.